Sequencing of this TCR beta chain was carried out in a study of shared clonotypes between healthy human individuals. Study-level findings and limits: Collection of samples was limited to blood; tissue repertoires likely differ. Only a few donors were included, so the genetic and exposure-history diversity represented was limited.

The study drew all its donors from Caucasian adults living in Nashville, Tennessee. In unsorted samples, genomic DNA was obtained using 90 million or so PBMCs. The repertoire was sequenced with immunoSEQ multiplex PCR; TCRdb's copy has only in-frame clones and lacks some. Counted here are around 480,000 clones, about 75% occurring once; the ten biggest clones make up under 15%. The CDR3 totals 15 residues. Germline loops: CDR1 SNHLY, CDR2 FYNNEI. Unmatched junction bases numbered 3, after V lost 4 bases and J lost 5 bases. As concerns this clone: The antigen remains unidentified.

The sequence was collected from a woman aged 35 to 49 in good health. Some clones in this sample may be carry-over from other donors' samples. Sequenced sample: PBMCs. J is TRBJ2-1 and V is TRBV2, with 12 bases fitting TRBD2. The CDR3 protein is CASSGPSGRDNEQFF. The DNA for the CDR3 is TGTGCCAGCAGTGGACCTAGCGGGAGGGACAATGAGCAGTTCTTC.